Reported below is one TCR beta chain. The antigen is unknown. Assay: immunoSEQ multiplex PCR; the TCRdb copy retains only in-frame clones and omits some. The sample has 150,000 to 200,000 clones, approximately 90% seen once. The CDR3 extends over 16 amino acids. V was trimmed by 4 bases and J by 6 bases, leaving 22 bases between them. CDR1 is KGHSH and CDR2 is LQKENI in the germline V gene. The sample comes from a study of radiation and T cells in renal cell carcinoma. Study conclusions and caveats: From baseline, blood top tumor clonotypes peaked at 2 weeks post-radiation.

This sample's time point: blood 4 weeks post-SBRT, at nephrectomy. The treatment here: 15 Gy SBRT to primary tumor, nephrectomy 4 weeks later. Nephrectomy followed 15 Gy stereotactic body radiation by 4 weeks. This clonotype was obtained from a woman aged 45-59 years with renal cell carcinoma. The V call is TRBV18, the J call TRBJ2-7; maybe TRBD1 (6 bases). The material was blood, obtained from a patient whose treatment included radiotherapy and nephrectomy. CDR3 in amino acids: CASSLNIQGEAFEQYF. In nucleotides, the CDR3 is TGTGCCAGCTCACTTAATATACAGGGCGAGGCGTTCGAGCAGTACTTC.